The T cell receptor (beta chain) under discussion was sequenced for a study of cytomegalovirus exposure and HLA in healthy donors. Background on the study: An early data release held tens of millions of unique TCRs from HLA-typed donors.

Amplification used 60 Vbeta primers and 13 Jbeta primers. Produced via immunoSEQ multiplex PCR; TCRdb's table is partial and in-frame only. The sample yields approximately 44,000 clones, about 60% seen once. This donor's file did not include a recorded CMV serostatus. Of note for this clone: As yet, its antigen is unknown.

Study-wide results and caveats: For TCR beta chains, V- and J-gene trimming was later linked to a missense DCLRE1C variant.

The origin of this receptor is a human donor in good health. The source material was PBMCs.

The DNA for the CDR3 is TGTGCCAGCAGTTCACAGGGTACCGGTAATTCACCCCTCCACTTT. Amino acids: CASSSQGTGNSPLHF. The chain couples TRBV28 to TRBJ1-6, with D maybe TRBD1 (6 bases). Trimming shortened V by 4 bases and J by 6 bases, and 13 bases separated the two germline ends. The CDR3 contains 15 residues. CDR1 is MDHEN, CDR2 SYDVKM, per germline.